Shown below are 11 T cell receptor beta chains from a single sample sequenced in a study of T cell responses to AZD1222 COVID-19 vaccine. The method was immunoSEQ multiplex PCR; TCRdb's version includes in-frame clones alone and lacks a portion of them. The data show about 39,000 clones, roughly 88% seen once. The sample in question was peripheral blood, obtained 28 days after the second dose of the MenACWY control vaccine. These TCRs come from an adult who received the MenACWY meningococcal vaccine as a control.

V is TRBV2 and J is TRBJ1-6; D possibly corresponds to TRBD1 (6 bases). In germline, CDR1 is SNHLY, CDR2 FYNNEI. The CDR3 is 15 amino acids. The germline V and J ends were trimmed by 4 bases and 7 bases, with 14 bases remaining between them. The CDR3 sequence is CASSVQGGQNSPLHF. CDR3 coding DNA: TGTGCCAGCAGTGTCCAAGGGGGTCAGAATTCACCCCTCCACTTT.

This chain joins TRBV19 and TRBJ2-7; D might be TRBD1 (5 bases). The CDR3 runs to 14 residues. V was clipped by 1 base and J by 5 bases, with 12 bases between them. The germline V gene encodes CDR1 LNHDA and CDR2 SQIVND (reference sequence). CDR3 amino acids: CASSIGQKLDEQYF. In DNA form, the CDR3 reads TGTGCCAGTAGTATAGGACAGAAGCTAGACGAGCAGTACTTC.

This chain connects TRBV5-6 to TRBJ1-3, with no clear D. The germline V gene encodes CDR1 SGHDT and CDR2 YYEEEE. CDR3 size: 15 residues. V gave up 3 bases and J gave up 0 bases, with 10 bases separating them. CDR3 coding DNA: TGTGCCAGCAGCTGGCTGGTGGGCTCTGGAAACACCATATATTTT. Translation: CASSWLVGSGNTIYF. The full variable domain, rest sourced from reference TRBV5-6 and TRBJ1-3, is DAGVTQSPTHLIKTRGQQVTLRCSPKSGHDTVSWYQQALGQGPQFIFQYYEEEERQRGNFPDRFSGHQFPNYSSELNVNALLLGDSALYLCASSWLVGSGNTIYFGEGSWLTVV.

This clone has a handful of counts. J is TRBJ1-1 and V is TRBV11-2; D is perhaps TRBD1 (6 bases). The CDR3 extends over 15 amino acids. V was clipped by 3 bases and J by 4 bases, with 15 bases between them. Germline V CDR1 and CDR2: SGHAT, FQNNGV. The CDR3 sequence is CASSLDRLKTTEAFF. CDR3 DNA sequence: TGTGCCAGCAGCTTGGACAGACTAAAAACCACTGAAGCTTTCTTT.

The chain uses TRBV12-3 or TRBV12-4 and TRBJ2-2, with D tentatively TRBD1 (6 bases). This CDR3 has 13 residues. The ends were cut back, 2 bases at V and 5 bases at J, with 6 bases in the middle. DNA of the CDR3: TGTGCCAGCAGTTTAAGGGGGACCGGGGAGCTGTTTTTT. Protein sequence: CASSLRGTGELFF.

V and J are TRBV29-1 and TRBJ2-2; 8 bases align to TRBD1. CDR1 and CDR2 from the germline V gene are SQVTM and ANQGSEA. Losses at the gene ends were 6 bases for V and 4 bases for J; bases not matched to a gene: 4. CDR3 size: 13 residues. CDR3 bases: TGCAGCGTATATACAGGGGGCACCGGGGAGCTGTTTTTT. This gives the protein CSVYTGGTGELFF.

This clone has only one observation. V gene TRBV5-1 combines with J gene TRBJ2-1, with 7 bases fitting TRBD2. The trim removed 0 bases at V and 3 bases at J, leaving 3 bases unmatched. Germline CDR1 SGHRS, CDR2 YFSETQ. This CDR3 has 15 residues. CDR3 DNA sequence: TGCGCCAGCAGCTTGGCGGCGGGAGTCTACAATGAGCAGTTCTTC. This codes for CASSLAAGVYNEQFF.

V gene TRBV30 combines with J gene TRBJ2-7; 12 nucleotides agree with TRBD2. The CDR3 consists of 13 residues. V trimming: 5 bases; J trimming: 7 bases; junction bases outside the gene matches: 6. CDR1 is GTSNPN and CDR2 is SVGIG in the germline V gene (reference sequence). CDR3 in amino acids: CAWGLAGSGEQYF. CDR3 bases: TGTGCCTGGGGACTAGCGGGATCTGGAGAGCAGTACTTC.

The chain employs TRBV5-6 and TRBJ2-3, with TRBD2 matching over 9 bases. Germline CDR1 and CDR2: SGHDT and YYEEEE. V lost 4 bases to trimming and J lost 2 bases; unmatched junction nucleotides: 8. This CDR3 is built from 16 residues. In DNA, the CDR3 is TGTGCCAGCAGCGTGGTGGCGGGAGGGTACACAGATACGCAGTATTTT. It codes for CASSVVAGGYTDTQYF.

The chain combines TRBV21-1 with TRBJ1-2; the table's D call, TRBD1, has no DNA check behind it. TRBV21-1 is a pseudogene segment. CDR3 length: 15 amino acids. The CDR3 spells CASSNEAGENYGYTF. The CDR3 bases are TGTGCCAGCAGCAATGAGGCAGGGGAGAACTATGGCTACACCTTC.

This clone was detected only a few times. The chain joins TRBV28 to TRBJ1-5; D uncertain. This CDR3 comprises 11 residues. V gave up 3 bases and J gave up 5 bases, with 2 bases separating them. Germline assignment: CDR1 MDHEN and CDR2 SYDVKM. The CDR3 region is CASSFHQPQHF. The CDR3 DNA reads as TGTGCCAGCAGTTTTCATCAGCCCCAGCATTTT.